This T cell receptor beta chain comes out of a study of blood T cell repertoires in COVID-19. Study-level background: Some COVID-19 samples were acute and others convalescent; all came from the United States, Italy and Spain.

In the original processing: By means of reference gene primer amplification, nucleated cell counts were estimated. The method was immunoSEQ multiplex PCR; TCRdb's version includes in-frame clones alone and lacks a portion of them. V, J and clone size reflect that table, while D and trimming were determined from the DNA. The profile shows some 200,000 clones, around 87% of them singletons. The CDR3 length is 12 residues. V lost 10 bases to trimming and J lost 4 bases, with 11 bases between them. Germline CDR1 and CDR2: MNHEY and SMNVEV (reference sequence). V gene TRBV27 combines with J gene TRBJ1-5; D unresolved. Sequencing was done on a sample of peripheral blood. This receptor was identified in a woman between 18 and 29 years old who had recovered from COVID-19. DNA of the CDR3: TGTGCCAATCGGGTGTGTAATCAGCCCCAGCATTTT. It translates to CANRVCNQPQHF.